This TCR beta chain was documented in a study of cytomegalovirus exposure and HLA in healthy donors. Study as a whole: Early on, a data release was issued that held roughly 80 million unique TCRs from HLA-typed donors. Study outcomes and limitations: According to a later analysis, most TCR beta chains associated with CMV appeared HLA-restricted. Upon later analysis, HLA-associated TCR beta chains proved more clonally expanded than other, equally common chains. Sequences of the TCR beta chain were said to predict the HLA-A and HLA-B alleles of most subjects accurately.

PCR primers comprised 60 Vbeta and 13 Jbeta primers. TCRdb's table, derived via immunoSEQ multiplex PCR, lists solely in-frame clones and lacks some. This sample yields about 160,000 clones, of which around 77% are seen a single time; approximately 1.3% belongs to the top ten. The CDR3 sequence is 17 residues long. Germline CDR1 ENHRY, CDR2 SYGVKD. V lost 3 bases to trimming and J lost 7 bases; unmatched junction nucleotides: 13. Comments on this clone: Its antigen is unidentified.

Material for sequencing was PBMCs. This chain joins TRBV10-3 and TRBJ2-1; 9 nucleotides align to TRBD2. The receptor comes from a man aged 55-75 years in good health and CMV-seronegative. CDR3 protein: CAISEKGGRAGGNEQFF. DNA for the CDR3: TGTGCCATCAGTGAAAAGGGCGGGAGGGCCGGGGGGAATGAGCAGTTCTTC.